The next 9 T cell receptor beta chains were all read from a single sample in a study of blood T cell repertoires in COVID-19. The method was immunoSEQ multiplex PCR; TCRdb's version includes in-frame clones alone and lacks a portion of them. The data show roughly 69,000 clones, with around 80% seen just once and 4% to 5.5% held by the top ten. Material for sequencing was peripheral blood. These receptors were obtained from a human donor in a cohort sampled during active COVID-19.

The genes are TRBV10-2 and TRBJ2-5, with TRBD2 matching 14 bases. The germline CDR1 and CDR2 sequences are WSHSY and SAAADI. This CDR3 is 15 amino acids long. Losses at the gene ends were 6 bases for V and 5 bases for J; bases not matched to a gene: 5. The CDR3 loop is CASRGLAGGGETQYF. DNA of the CDR3: TGCGCCAGCAGAGGACTAGCGGGGGGTGGGGAGACCCAGTACTTC.

The J gene is TRBJ2-7, the V gene TRBV7-9, with 9 bases aligning to TRBD1. Germline values: CDR1 SEHNR, CDR2 FQNEAQ (reference sequence). The CDR3 runs 15 residues. V was pared by 3 bases and J by 0 bases, with 3 bases of the junction left unmatched. CDR3 bases: TGTGCCAGCAGCTTGGGACAGGGAGGCTCCTACGAGCAGTACTTC. This codes for CASSLGQGGSYEQYF.

This clone was counted between two and nine times. The V and J genes are TRBV15 and TRBJ1-5, with 7 bases that match TRBD1. The CDR3 has 15 residues. The junction had 1 base not matched to a gene; V was cut back by 1 base and J by 1 base. The V gene's germline CDR1 is LNHNV and CDR2 YYDKDF (reference sequence). The CDR3 DNA sequence: TGTGCCACCAGCAGAGCACAGGGGAGCAATCAGCCCCAGCATTTT. Translation: CATSRAQGSNQPQHF. Variable domain in full (rest from reference TRBV15 and TRBJ1-5): DAMVIQNPRYQVTQFGKPVTLSCSQTLNHNVMYWYQQKSSQAPKLLFHYYDKDFNNEADTPDNFQSRRPNTSFCFLDIRSPGLGDTAMYLCATSRAQGSNQPQHFGDGTRLSIL.

The V and J genes are TRBV7-8 and TRBJ1-2; perhaps TRBD1 as D (5 bases). Germline lookup yields CDR1 SGHVS and CDR2 FQNEAQ. This CDR3 contains 16 residues. V gave up 4 bases and J gave up 4 bases, with 19 bases separating them. The CDR3 here is CASSSEVAGNLYGYTF. In DNA form, the CDR3 reads TGTGCCAGCAGCTCAGAGGTGGCAGGGAACCTCTATGGCTACACCTTC.

The chain uses TRBV11-1 and TRBJ2-2, with 11 bases aligning to TRBD2. The CDR3 sequence is 13 residues long. J was trimmed by 13 bases and V by 5 bases; bases with no gene match: 6. Germline V gene lookup returns CDR1 SGHAT and CDR2 FQDESV (reference sequence). CDR3 nucleotides: TGTGCCAGCAGCACCGGACTAGCGGGTGTGCTGTTTTTT. Translation: CASSTGLAGVLFF.

The rearrangement links TRBV18 to TRBJ2-7, with D possibly TRBD2 on 6 matching bases. Germline lookup yields CDR1 KGHSH and CDR2 LQKENI. The V gene lost 5 bases and the J gene lost 4 bases, with 15 bases spanning the gap. The CDR3 length is 14 residues. CDR3 nucleotides: TGTGCCAGCTCAGCCGGGACTGTTCCGTACGAGCAGTACTTC. Protein: CASSAGTVPYEQYF.

V is TRBV19 and J is TRBJ2-5; 7 bases agree with TRBD1. The V and J ends lost 3 bases and 2 bases, in that order; junction bases with no gene match: 3. CDR3 length: 14 amino acids. CDR1 and CDR2 from the germline V gene are LNHDA and SQIVND (reference sequence). The CDR3 is CASSMGTAQETQYF. The CDR3 region has the DNA TGTGCCAGTAGTATGGGGACAGCTCAAGAGACCCAGTACTTC.

V and J are TRBV5-4 and TRBJ1-1; 8 positions match TRBD1. Per the germline V gene, CDR1 is SGHNT and CDR2 is YYREEE (reference sequence). This CDR3 contains 14 residues. J was trimmed by 5 bases and V by 4 bases; bases with no gene match: 7. The CDR3 sequence: CASSRTNRGTEAFF. The CDR3 DNA follows: TGTGCCAGCAGCCGGACCAACAGGGGGACTGAAGCTTTCTTT.

This clone showed up just a few times. The V call is TRBV3-1 (or the pseudogene TRBV3-2), the J call TRBJ2-5, with D tentatively TRBD2 (5 bases). The V and J ends lost 1 base and 7 bases respectively, with 13 bases between them. This CDR3 has 14 residues. The germline V gene has CDR1 LGHDT and CDR2 YNNKEL (reference sequence). DNA for the CDR3: TGTGCCAGCAGCCAAGCGCTAAGACGGGGGACCCAGTACTTC. Translated, it gives CASSQALRRGTQYF.